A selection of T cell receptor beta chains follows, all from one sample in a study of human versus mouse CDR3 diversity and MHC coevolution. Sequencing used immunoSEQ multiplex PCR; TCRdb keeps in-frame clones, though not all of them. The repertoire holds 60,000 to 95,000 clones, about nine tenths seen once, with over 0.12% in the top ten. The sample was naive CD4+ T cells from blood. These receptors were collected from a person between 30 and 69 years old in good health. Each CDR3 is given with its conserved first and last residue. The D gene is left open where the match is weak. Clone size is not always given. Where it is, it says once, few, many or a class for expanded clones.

CDR3 protein: CASSPGQQATEAFF; CDR3 DNA: TGTGCCAGCTCACCGGGACAACAAGCCACTGAAGCTTTCTTT; clone size: .; D gene: .; V gene: TRBV18; J gene: TRBJ1-1
CDR3 protein: CASSSRTSGSGEQFF; CDR3 DNA: TGTGCCAGCAGCTCGAGGACTAGCGGGAGCGGTGAGCAGTTCTTC; clone size: .; D gene: TRBD2; V gene: TRBV7-9; J gene: TRBJ2-1
CDR3 protein: CASSQKDTFREQFF; CDR3 DNA: TGTGCCAGCAGTCAGAAGGACACGTTCCGGGAGCAGTTCTTC; clone size: .; D gene: .; V gene: TRBV7-8; J gene: TRBJ2-1
CDR3 protein: CASSDGLTSAFF; CDR3 DNA: TGTGCCAGCAGCGATGGACTCACGTCGGCTTTCTTT; clone size: .; D gene: .; V gene: TRBV25-1; J gene: TRBJ1-1
CDR3 protein: CASSGLGAVYEQYF; CDR3 DNA: TGTGCCAGCAGTGGGTTAGGGGCGGTATACGAGCAGTACTTC; clone size: .; D gene: .; V gene: TRBV2; J gene: TRBJ2-7
CDR3 protein: CASSPGLAGNQETQYF; CDR3 DNA: TGTGCCAGCAGCCCAGGACTAGCGGGGAACCAAGAGACCCAGTACTTC; clone size: .; D gene: TRBD2; V gene: TRBV11-3; J gene: TRBJ2-5
CDR3 protein: CASSQERDETQYF; CDR3 DNA: TGCGCCAGCAGCCAAGAGCGAGATGAGACCCAGTACTTC; clone size: .; D gene: .; V gene: TRBV4-1; J gene: TRBJ2-5
CDR3 protein: CASSGGTHYEQYF; CDR3 DNA: TGCGCCAGCAGCGGAGGGACCCACTACGAGCAGTACTTC; clone size: .; D gene: .; V gene: TRBV5-1; J gene: TRBJ2-7
CDR3 protein: CASSFAATGWQETQYF; CDR3 DNA: TGTGCCAGCAGCTTCGCGGCGACAGGGTGGCAAGAGACCCAGTACTTC; clone size: .; D gene: TRBD1; V gene: TRBV7-2; J gene: TRBJ2-5
CDR3 protein: CASVGQVNTEAFF; CDR3 DNA: TGTGCCAGTGTGGGACAGGTGAACACTGAAGCTTTCTTT; clone size: once; D gene: TRBD1; V gene: TRBV6-1; J gene: TRBJ1-1
CDR3 protein: CASSLPGQGTYGYTF; CDR3 DNA: TGTGCCAGCAGTTTACCGGGACAGGGGACCTATGGCTACACCTTC; clone size: .; D gene: TRBD1; V gene: TRBV28; J gene: TRBJ1-2
CDR3 protein: CAWSGGVYEQYF; CDR3 DNA: TGTGCCTGGAGTGGGGGGGTCTACGAGCAGTACTTC; clone size: .; D gene: .; V gene: TRBV30; J gene: TRBJ2-7
CDR3 protein: CSVAPSRGDTQYF; CDR3 DNA: TGCAGCGTCGCCCCAAGCCGAGGAGATACGCAGTATTTT; clone size: .; D gene: .; V gene: TRBV29-1; J gene: TRBJ2-3
CDR3 protein: CASSPAQGSGYEQYF; CDR3 DNA: TGTGCCAGCAGCCCCGCCCAGGGGAGTGGGTACGAGCAGTACTTC; clone size: .; D gene: .; V gene: TRBV5-4; J gene: TRBJ2-7
CDR3 protein: CASSLRTGREKLFF; CDR3 DNA: TGTGCCAGTAGTTTACGGACAGGGCGCGAAAAACTGTTTTTT; clone size: .; D gene: TRBD1; V gene: TRBV19; J gene: TRBJ1-4
CDR3 protein: CASSQGQGAFGETQYF; CDR3 DNA: TGTGCCAGCAGCCAAGGACAGGGGGCGTTCGGAGAGACCCAGTACTTC; clone size: .; D gene: TRBD1; V gene: TRBV7-9; J gene: TRBJ2-5
CDR3 protein: CASSSRRGIEQFF; CDR3 DNA: TGTGCCAGCAGCAGTCGGAGGGGCATAGAGCAGTTCTTC; clone size: .; D gene: .; V gene: TRBV7-2; J gene: TRBJ2-1
CDR3 protein: CAWRAGLNTEAFF; CDR3 DNA: TGTGCCTGGAGGGCGGGGTTGAACACTGAAGCTTTCTTT; clone size: once; D gene: .; V gene: TRBV30; J gene: TRBJ1-1
CDR3 protein: CASSESGTSAEGSYNEQFF; CDR3 DNA: TGCGCCAGCAGTGAGTCTGGGACTAGCGCAGAGGGATCCTACAATGAGCAGTTCTTC; clone size: .; D gene: TRBD2; V gene: TRBV10-1; J gene: TRBJ2-1
CDR3 protein: CASSFLQGSQETQYF; CDR3 DNA: TGTGCCAGCAGCTTTCTCCAGGGTAGTCAAGAGACCCAGTACTTC; clone size: .; D gene: .; V gene: TRBV5-6; J gene: TRBJ2-5
CDR3 protein: CASRIAGGRAYEQYF; CDR3 DNA: TGCGCCAGCAGAATAGCGGGAGGACGAGCCTACGAGCAGTACTTC; clone size: .; D gene: TRBD2; V gene: TRBV10-1; J gene: TRBJ2-7
CDR3 protein: CASNGGLGQFF; CDR3 DNA: TGTGCCAGCAATGGAGGTTTAGGACAGTTCTTC; clone size: .; D gene: .; V gene: TRBV6-5; J gene: TRBJ2-1
CDR3 protein: CSVEGGASGRAAYEQYF; CDR3 DNA: TGCAGCGTTGAGGGAGGGGCTAGCGGGAGAGCGGCCTACGAGCAGTACTTC; clone size: .; D gene: TRBD2; V gene: TRBV29-1; J gene: TRBJ2-7
CDR3 protein: CASSWGVGQGPYNEQFF; CDR3 DNA: TGTGCCAGCAGCTGGGGGGTAGGACAGGGTCCCTACAATGAGCAGTTCTTC; clone size: .; D gene: TRBD1; V gene: TRBV5-6; J gene: TRBJ2-1
CDR3 protein: CASSSGTSGNEQYF; CDR3 DNA: TGCGCCAGCAGCTCCGGGACTAGCGGGAACGAGCAGTACTTC; clone size: .; D gene: TRBD2; V gene: TRBV5-1; J gene: TRBJ2-7
CDR3 protein: CASSPGTSGIYEQYF; CDR3 DNA: TGTGCCAGCTCACCGGGGACTAGCGGGATCTACGAGCAGTACTTC; clone size: .; D gene: TRBD2; V gene: TRBV18; J gene: TRBJ2-7
CDR3 protein: CASSIAGYSDEQYF; CDR3 DNA: TGTGCCAGCTCAATAGCGGGATATTCGGACGAGCAGTACTTC; clone size: .; D gene: TRBD2; V gene: TRBV18; J gene: TRBJ2-7
CDR3 protein: CASSLGGGRGYTF; CDR3 DNA: TGCGCCAGCAGCTTGGGCGGGGGACGGGGCTACACCTTC; clone size: .; D gene: .; V gene: TRBV5-1; J gene: TRBJ1-2